Presented here are 15 T cell receptor beta chains from one specimen sequenced in a study of shared T cell receptors in the human thymus. Only in-frame clones appear in the TCRdb table, and some are missing; sequencing was by immunoSEQ multiplex PCR. The repertoire holds 640,000 or so clones, over 75% seen once, with approximately 0.0097% in the top ten. These data were also filed under a second study, of human thymus T cells.

The material sequenced was thymocytes. The source is a boy younger than two with a congenital heart defect.

V usage is TRBV14 and J usage is TRBJ2-5; 11 bases align to TRBD2. The germline gives CDR1 SGHDN, CDR2 FVKESK. The CDR3 is made up of 16 amino acids. The trim removed 1 base at V and 5 bases at J, leaving 6 bases unmatched. The CDR3 DNA reads as TGTGCCAGCAGCCAAGTACTAGCGGGAGACGGGGAGACCCAGTACTTC. Protein: CASSQVLAGDGETQYF.

The rearrangement joins TRBV14 to TRBJ2-1; the D gene is possibly TRBD2 (6 bases). The V end lost 0 bases, the J end lost 5 bases, and 14 bases lay between the germline ends. The V gene's germline CDR1 is SGHDN and CDR2 FVKESK. The CDR3 extends over 16 amino acids. The CDR3 loop is CASSQEVGGKNNEQFF. DNA of the CDR3: TGTGCCAGCAGCCAAGAGGTGGGCGGGAAAAACAATGAGCAGTTCTTC. Full variable domain (missing parts from reference TRBV14 and TRBJ2-1): EAGVTQFPSHSVIEKGQTVTLRCDPISGHDNLYWYRRVMGKEIKFLLHFVKESKQDESGMPNNRFLAERTGGTYSTLKVQPAELEDSGVYFCASSQEVGGKNNEQFFGPGTRLTVL.

V is TRBV4-3 and J is TRBJ2-1, with D uncertain. The CDR3 is made up of 15 amino acids. CDR1 is LGHNA and CDR2 is YSLEER in the germline V gene. V lost 0 bases and J lost 5, with 11 bases in between. CDR3 amino acids: CASSQDLASDNEQFF. The CDR3 DNA sequence: TGCGCCAGCAGCCAAGATCTCGCTTCAGACAATGAGCAGTTCTTC.

V usage is TRBV5-4 and J usage is TRBJ2-7; 8 bases map to TRBD1. The CDR3 has 16 amino acids. V lost 2 bases to trimming and J lost 6 bases; unmatched junction nucleotides: 13. Per the germline V gene, CDR1 is SGHNT and CDR2 is YYREEE (reference sequence). This chain's CDR3 is CASSFHRDRLEGEQYF. CDR3 sequence (DNA): TGTGCCAGCAGCTTCCACCGGGACAGGTTGGAGGGCGAGCAGTACTTC.

The genes are TRBV27 and TRBJ2-2; TRBD1 matches 7 bases. This CDR3 has 13 amino acids. Per the germline V gene, CDR1 is MNHEY and CDR2 is SMNVEV (reference sequence). V lost 8 bases to trimming and J lost 3 bases; unmatched junction nucleotides: 3. Here the CDR3 DNA reads TGTGCCAGCCAGACAGGGCACACCGGGGAGCTGTTTTTT. Its translation: CASQTGHTGELFF.

This clone was seen just once. This sequence joins TRBV30 and TRBJ2-7; the D is unclear. The CDR3 runs 10 residues. Trimming stripped 7 bases from V and 0 bases from J, with 4 bases between. The germline V gene has CDR1 GTSNPN and CDR2 SVGIG (reference sequence). CDR3 in amino acids: CALYSYEQYF. CDR3 DNA: TGTGCCTTATACTCCTACGAGCAGTACTTC.

J is TRBJ1-1 and V is TRBV4-1; the D gene is possibly TRBD1 (5 bases). CDR3 length: 16 residues. V dropped 0 bases and J dropped 6 bases, with 17 bases sitting between them. In germline, CDR1 is MGHRA, CDR2 YSYEKL. The CDR3 reads CASSQEGRQGCAEAFF. DNA of the CDR3: TGCGCCAGCAGCCAAGAAGGGAGGCAGGGTTGCGCTGAAGCTTTCTTT.

The chain joins TRBV28 to TRBJ2-1; D ambiguous. The germline V gene encodes CDR1 MDHEN and CDR2 SYDVKM. CDR3 length: 14 amino acids. The ends were cut back, 4 bases at V and 4 bases at J, with 11 bases in the middle. The CDR3 coding sequence is TGTGCCAGCAGTTGTCGAGGCCCGTACAATGAGCAGTTCTTC. As protein: CASSCRGPYNEQFF.

The CDR3 is CAILGQGMGEASYGYTF. In DNA form, the CDR3 reads TGTGCCATCTTGGGACAGGGGATGGGAGAGGCTAGCTATGGCTACACCTTC. The chain couples TRBV10-3 to TRBJ1-2, with TRBD1 identical over 10 bases. With 8 bases clipped from V and 4 bases from J, the junction kept 16 bases outside the gene matches. The CDR3 sequence is 17 residues long. The germline V gene encodes CDR1 ENHRY and CDR2 SYGVKD.

Turning to this clone: One end of the junction varies from germline; a read error may be responsible. The rearrangement uses TRBV5-1 and TRBJ2-7; 8 bases are shared with TRBD2. Germline lookup yields CDR1 SGHRS and CDR2 YFSETQ. The CDR3 has 15 amino acids. Here the CDR3 DNA reads TGCGCCAGCAGCTGTGGAGTAGCGGGGCCCTCTGCCCCTTTCTTC. Amino acids: CASSCGVAGPSAPFF. The variable domain in full, with the rest retrieved from reference TRBV5-1 and TRBJ2-7, is KAGVTQTPRYLIKTRGQQVTLSCSPISGHRSVSWYQQTPGQGLQFLFEYFSETQRNKGNFPGRFSGRQFSNSRSEMNVSTLELGDSALYLCASSCGVAGPSAPFFGPGTRLTVT.

The V and J genes are TRBV6-6 and TRBJ1-5; possibly TRBD1 for D (5 bases). The length of the CDR3 is 15 residues. Germline V gives CDR1 MNHNY, CDR2 SVGAGI (reference sequence). Trimming pared 2 bases from V and 4 bases from J, leaving 12 bases between. Here the CDR3 reads CASSYVVSGNQPQHF. In DNA, the CDR3 is TGTGCCAGCAGTTACGTGGTATCAGGGAATCAGCCCCAGCATTTT.

The chain uses TRBV6-1 and TRBJ1-2; the match to TRBD1 covers 7 bases. CDR1 and CDR2 from the germline V gene are MNHNS and SASEGT. The CDR3 consists of 13 residues. The ends lost 6 bases at V and 2 bases at J; junction bases unmatched: 3. The CDR3 loop is CASRKGQNYGYTF. CDR3 DNA sequence: TGTGCCAGCAGAAAGGGACAGAACTATGGCTACACCTTC.

The genes are TRBV25-1 and TRBJ2-7; 7 bases agree with TRBD1. This CDR3 is built from 15 residues. From germline, CDR1 is MGHDK and CDR2 SYGVNS. V lost 0 bases to trimming and J lost 5 bases; unmatched junction nucleotides: 7. This chain's CDR3 is CASSEYETGSHEQYF. CDR3 nucleotide sequence: TGTGCCAGCAGTGAATACGAGACAGGGTCCCACGAGCAGTACTTC.

The chain couples TRBV10-3 to TRBJ2-3; D gene ambiguous. Germline V gene data show CDR1 as ENHRY and CDR2 as SYGVKD. V was cut by 5 bases and J by 3 bases, with 12 bases left in between. This CDR3 comprises 14 residues. CDR3 nucleotide sequence: TGTGCCATCAGTCAAGGCGGTAAAACAGATACGCAGTATTTT. This translates into CAISQGGKTDTQYF.

The rearrangement joins TRBV7-3 to TRBJ2-3, with 10 nucleotides matching TRBD2. V lost 6 bases to trimming and J lost 4 bases; unmatched junction nucleotides: 7. There are 15 residues in the CDR3. In germline, CDR1 is SGHTA, CDR2 FQGTGA. The CDR3 nucleotides read TGTGCCAGCAGGTTCAGCGGGGGGGCAGCAGATACGCAGTATTTT. This encodes CASRFSGGAADTQYF. Based on the CDR3 plus reference TRBV7-3 and TRBJ2-3, the full variable domain is GAGVSQTPSNKVTEKGKYVELRCDPISGHTALYWYRQSLGQGPEFLIYFQGTGAADDSGLPNDRFFAVRPEGSVSTLKIQRTERGDSAVYLCASRFSGGAADTQYFGPGTRLTVL.